The source of this TCR beta chain is a study of graft-versus-host responses after intestinal transplantation. V lost 4 bases, J lost 0 bases, and 1 base stayed unmatched. CDR1 is LNHDA, CDR2 SQIVND, per germline (reference sequence). The CDR3 runs to 14 residues. Assay used: immunoSEQ multiplex PCR; TCRdb lists only in-frame clones, some missing. Seen here are about 61,000 clones, almost 95% observed once, and the top ten hold roughly 0.4%. Details on this clone: Its antigen is currently unknown.

The sequences come from unstimulated CD4+ T cells sorted from spleen or lymph node cells, collected before transplant. This receptor was identified in a human donor who was the organ donor for an intestinal transplant. The gene calls are TRBV19 and TRBJ1-1; 8 bases align to TRBD1. CDR3: CASSRQGLNTEAFF. CDR3 in DNA: TGTGCCAGTAGTAGACAGGGGCTGAACACTGAAGCTTTCTTT.